Given below is one T cell receptor (beta chain) in context. The authors' processing: Amplifying reference gene primers gave estimates of nucleated cell counts. Method: immunoSEQ multiplex PCR; TCRdb's copy keeps in-frame clones and lacks some. The V and J calls and the clone size are those of that table, but D and trimming were determined from the DNA. This sample has 200,000 or so clones; approximately 88% occur once, and the top ten carry around 3.8%. This sample is part of a study of blood T cell repertoires in COVID-19. Study summary: Sites across the United States, Italy and Spain contributed samples from acute and convalescent COVID-19.

Enrolled through a virtual design, the participants were between roughly 18 and 90 years of age and came from around 25 US areas. Within 2 weeks of study entry, exposed participants had contacted a PCR-confirmed or clinician-diagnosed COVID-19 case. Germline loops: CDR1 SQVTM, CDR2 ANQGSEA. Germline trimming cut 6 bases from V and 3 bases from J; bases unmatched to any gene: 7. CDR3 length equals 13 residues. The receptor was isolated from a woman in her thirties who had been exposed to COVID-19. The rearrangement joins TRBV29-1 to TRBJ2-7, with 8 positions matching TRBD2. The specimen sequenced was PBMCs or T cells enriched from blood (not recorded which). CDR3 protein: CSVSSGTHYEQYF. The CDR3 DNA is TGCAGCGTCAGTAGCGGGACCCACTACGAGCAGTACTTC.